A single sample is the source of the 13 T cell receptor beta chains below, sequenced in a study of blood T cell repertoires in COVID-19. Sequencing was performed with immunoSEQ multiplex PCR; in TCRdb, only in-frame clones are kept and a portion is missing. This sample has about 430,000 clones; 88% occur once, and the top ten carry 1.4%. Material: PBMCs or T cells enriched from blood (not recorded which). These TCRs come from a woman aged 18-29 years who had been exposed to COVID-19.

The chain is built from TRBV2 and TRBJ1-4; 7 nucleotides line up with TRBD1. The CDR3 has 15 amino acids. The V and J ends lost 0 bases and 8 bases, in that order; junction bases with no gene match: 6. Germline assignment: CDR1 SNHLY and CDR2 FYNNEI. CDR3 loop: CASSEAPGQKEKLFF. DNA for the CDR3: TGTGCCAGCAGTGAAGCACCGGGACAGAAAGAAAAACTGTTTTTT. Together with reference TRBV2 and TRBJ1-4, the CDR3 gives the full variable domain: EPEVTQTPSHQVTQMGQEVILRCVPISNHLYFYWYRQILGQKVEFLVSFYNNEISEKSEIFDDQFSVERPDGSNFTLKIRSTKLEDSAMYFCASSEAPGQKEKLFFGSGTQLSVL.

This clone was observed once. The V call is TRBV9, the J call TRBJ1-1, with D hard to call. V was cut by 0 bases and J by 0 bases, with 9 bases left in between. Germline CDR1 and CDR2: SGDLS and YYNGEE. The CDR3 is 15 amino acids. This chain's CDR3 is CASSVDPGLNTEAFF. DNA of the CDR3: TGTGCCAGCAGCGTAGATCCGGGATTGAACACTGAAGCTTTCTTT.

The chain carries TRBV15 and TRBJ1-2; D is perhaps TRBD1 (6 bases). There are 13 residues in the CDR3. V lost 6 bases to trimming and J lost 3 bases, with 11 bases between them. Germline-derived CDR1 and CDR2 are LNHNV and YYDKDF (reference sequence). CDR3 DNA: TGTGCCACCAGTGGGGGACACTACTATGGCTACACCTTC. Translated: CATSGGHYYGYTF.

This clone occurred a few times. V and J are TRBV7-2 and TRBJ2-3, with 9 bases matching TRBD2. Germline V gene sequence: CDR1 SGHTA, CDR2 FQGNSA. Trimming took 1 base from V and 0 from J; bases not matched to a gene: 8. This CDR3 comprises 18 residues. CDR3 in amino acids: CASSLVPTSGGSTDTQYF. CDR3 in DNA: TGTGCCAGCAGCTTAGTCCCAACAAGCGGGGGGAGCACAGATACGCAGTATTTT.

This chain links TRBV5-6 with TRBJ2-5; 8 nucleotides line up with TRBD1. The CDR3 spans 16 residues. The junction had 4 bases not matched to a gene; V was cut back by 0 bases and J by 0 bases. The germline V gene has CDR1 SGHDT and CDR2 YYEEEE. The CDR3 DNA follows: TGTGCCAGCAGCTTGGGACAGGGGACCCACCAAGAGACCCAGTACTTC. This sequence encodes CASSLGQGTHQETQYF. The full variable domain, its missing parts supplied by reference TRBV5-6 and TRBJ2-5, is DAGVTQSPTHLIKTRGQQVTLRCSPKSGHDTVSWYQQALGQGPQFIFQYYEEEERQRGNFPDRFSGHQFPNYSSELNVNALLLGDSALYLCASSLGQGTHQETQYFGPGTRLLVL.

The chain links TRBV7-2 to TRBJ2-7, with 10 bases identical to TRBD2. This CDR3 contains 15 residues. J gave up 9 bases and V 1 base, and 9 bases lay outside the gene matches. Germline V gives CDR1 SGHTA, CDR2 FQGNSA. CDR3 residues: CASSLVSGGAPAQYF. CDR3 bases: TGTGCCAGCAGCTTAGTAAGCGGGGGGGCCCCGGCGCAGTACTTC.

The V gene is TRBV21-1, the J gene TRBJ2-7; the D segment call TRBD2 is taken from the table without a DNA check. TRBV21-1 is listed as a pseudogene. The CDR3 is 21 residues long. The CDR3, as DNA: TGTGCCAGCAGCAATGAGGGTAAGAGGCCCCCCACAGTACTAGCGGACTACGAGCAGTACTTC. Its translation: CASSNEGKRPPTVLADYEQYF.

The J gene is TRBJ1-4, the V gene TRBV6-6; D is undetermined. Germline V lookup: CDR1 MNHNY, CDR2 SVGAGI (reference sequence). This CDR3 is 15 amino acids long. V lost 5 bases to trimming and J lost 8 bases, with 18 bases between them. CDR3 nucleotides: TGTGCCAGCAGTAGCTTCGGAGGGCGAGGCGAAAAACTGTTTTTT. It encodes CASSSFGGRGEKLFF.

This chain uses TRBV2 with TRBJ1-1; D is ambiguous. The CDR3 is 13 amino acids. The V end lost 4 bases, the J end lost 8 bases, and 14 bases lay between the germline ends. Germline assignment: CDR1 SNHLY and CDR2 FYNNEI. CDR3 nucleotide sequence: TGTGCCAGCAGTGCCCTTCGGGTTACCGAAGCTTTCTTT. Translation gives CASSALRVTEAFF.

V usage is TRBV5-1 and J usage is TRBJ1-2; 9 bases line up with TRBD1. Germline lookup yields CDR1 SGHRS and CDR2 YFSETQ. Trimming took 4 bases from V and 3 from J; bases not matched to a gene: 4. The CDR3 consists of 14 residues. The CDR3 sequence is CASSTGQGDYGYTF. CDR3 nucleotides: TGCGCCAGCAGCACGGGACAGGGTGACTATGGCTACACCTTC.

Concerning this clone: Other DNA sequences within the sample encode an identical CDR3. V usage is TRBV4-2 and J usage is TRBJ1-1; a possible D gene is TRBD1 (5 bases). The CDR3 sequence is 15 residues long. Germline V lookup: CDR1 LGHNA, CDR2 YNFKEQ. V gave up 1 base and J gave up 2 bases, with 11 bases separating them. The CDR3 sequence: CASSQGGTGNTEAFF. CDR3 DNA: TGTGCCAGCAGCCAAGGGGGTACAGGAAACACTGAAGCTTTCTTT.

V usage is TRBV18 and J usage is TRBJ1-3; the match to TRBD1 covers 7 bases. The germline CDR1 and CDR2 sequences are KGHSH and LQKENI. CDR3 length: 15 amino acids. Trimming removed 2 bases from V and 4 bases from J; junction bases left unmatched: 5. The CDR3 loop reads CASSPTGDSGNTIYF. In nucleotides, the CDR3 is TGTGCCAGCTCACCAACAGGGGATTCGGGAAACACCATATATTTT.

The chain employs TRBV28 and TRBJ1-1; maybe TRBD1 (5 bases). The V and J ends lost 4 bases and 5 bases respectively, with 17 bases between them. Germline CDR1 is MDHEN and CDR2 is SYDVKM. This CDR3 has 15 residues. The CDR3 here is CASSSPGFGFTEAFF. CDR3 bases: TGTGCCAGCAGTTCCCCAGGGTTCGGTTTTACTGAAGCTTTCTTT.